This TCR beta chain was observed in a study of T cell responses to AZD1222 COVID-19 vaccine (dated by TCRdb to the early 2020s). In the study overall: Because spike-specific TCR depth and breadth did not differ between the two schedules, AZD1222 recipients who got a second dose at roughly 4 weeks were pooled with those who got a second dose at roughly 12 weeks. TCR sequencing covered 233 trial participants: approximately 200 given two doses of AZD1222 and 26 given two doses of MenACWY control vaccine. Trial participants were enrolled by age into subgroups of 18-55, 56-69 and 70-plus years, and about 150, 27 and 61 TCR-sequenced participants, respectively, were included in these subgroups.

General study outcomes and caveats: Conclusions about previously exposed vaccinees were limited because only six AZD1222 recipients were SARS-CoV-2 seropositive at baseline. Vaccine-associated CD4 TCRs spanned the whole spike protein, with dominant responses in regions 160-218 and 743-854. Epitopes outside the regions mutated in the B.1.351 and B.1.1.7 variants were reportedly recognized by nearly half of the unique spike-specific TCRs. Because no day 14 peak-response samples were available, repertoires were characterized only after the peak T cell response. In the small 56-69-year group, the increase in depth fell short of significance, most likely because of low power. Participants were mostly white British and included more females than males, and it was suggested by the authors that clonal diversity may have been underestimated. After two AZD1222 doses, both the breadth and the depth of spike-specific TCRs were significantly higher than at day 0 and than in MenACWY recipients.

To note about this clone: The antigen this receptor binds is unknown. Base qualities are not provided; no much larger clone lies one nucleotide away.

The CDR3 regions of human TCRbeta chains were subjected to immunosequencing. On the study's bioinformatics: Repertoire TCRs were checked for matches against a reference library of SARS-CoV-2-specific TCRs that had been generated using the MIRA antigen-specificity platform. Breadth was defined as the fraction of unique TCRs that were SARS-CoV-2-associated, and depth was defined as the fraction of total T cells that were SARS-CoV-2-associated. Using the MIRA data, every spike-specific TCR was mapped to the spike region that the TCR reacted to and assigned to either a CD4 or a CD8 class. Log10-transformed breadth and depth values were compared by one-way ANOVA with Sidak's multiple comparisons tests. TCRdb obtained this table from immuneACCESS and retained in-frame rearrangements with V and J assigned. These tables miss some clones; where compared with another copy, unresolved V genes account for less than half of the shortfall, and the remainder is unexplained. V and J calls and clone size are as listed in that table; D and trimming were resolved from the DNA. A total of about 150,000 clones appear in this sample, roughly nine tenths of them only once. The ten most abundant clones make up 4.5% to 6% of the sample.

V loses 6 bases of germline sequence and J loses 6 bases, and the interval between the two ends is 11 bases. There are 12 amino acids in the CDR3, from cysteine to phenylalanine inclusive. Only CDR3 DNA remains: 36 bases, in frame from the first base. Via the germline V gene (reference sequence), CDR1 is MNHNY and CDR2 SVGAGI. In light of the paper, this sample's time point label describes: baseline before first vaccination. Vaccinee samples were obtained from the UK trials COV001 and COV002, which included a single-blind randomized controlled phase 2/3 trial of AZD1222 (ChAdOx1 nCoV-19) in healthy adults. For TCRbeta chain sequencing, PBMC samples were collected from trial participants at day 0 and at day 28 after the second dose.

The chain is assembled from TRBV6-6 and TRBJ1-2, with the D segment identity uncertain. Sequences were derived from peripheral blood, sampled on day 0 of AZD1222 vaccination. The origin of this receptor is an adult in good health. At the DNA level, the sequence is TGTGCCAGCAGCCTCTTCACAGATGGCTACACCTTC. Its amino acids are CASSLFTDGYTF.